Below, 10 T cell receptor beta chains from the same sample are listed, as sequenced in a study of memory CD4+ T cells and cytomegalovirus serostatus. The sort gate was single viable CD3+CD4+CD8-CD45RO+ cells for memory CD4+ T cells. Sequenced by immunoSEQ multiplex PCR; TCRdb stores in-frame clones only, minus some. This sample has 56,000 or so clones, with around three quarters found just once. Sequencing was done on a sample of memory CD4+ T cells from blood. Receptors originate from an adult in good health and CMV-seronegative. Some clones in this sample may be carry-over from other donors' samples.

DNA for the CDR3: TGTGCCATCAGGCCCGACGTGAACTCTGGAAACACCATATATTTT. It translates to CAIRPDVNSGNTIYF. This chain uses TRBV10-3 with TRBJ1-3; unclear D gene. V dropped 6 bases and J dropped 0 bases, with 12 bases sitting between them. The germline CDR1 and CDR2 sequences are ENHRY and SYGVKD. CDR3 length equals 15 residues.

This sequence joins TRBV4-3 and TRBJ2-2; possibly TRBD2 for D (6 bases). The V end was cut by 4 bases, the J end by 9 bases, with 21 bases between. Germline V gene data show CDR1 as LGHNA and CDR2 as YSLEER. The CDR3 length is 16 residues. The CDR3 sequence is CASSPQYPTSPRELFF. DNA of the CDR3: TGCGCCAGCAGCCCTCAATATCCGACTAGTCCCCGGGAGCTGTTTTTT.

The CDR3 is CASSQGPLNSPLHF. Here the CDR3 DNA reads TGCGCCAGCAGCCAAGGACCACTAAATTCACCCCTCCACTTT. The rearrangement uses TRBV4-1 and TRBJ1-6; D is uncertain. Deletions cut 1 base from V and 7 bases from J, with 8 bases between. The CDR3 is 14 amino acids. Germline V gene data show CDR1 as MGHRA and CDR2 as YSYEKL.

This chain connects TRBV5-1 to TRBJ2-3, with a possible D match to TRBD2 (5 bases). The V end was cut by 0 bases, the J end by 1 base, with 9 bases between. Looked up from germline, CDR1 is SGHRS and CDR2 is YFSETQ. The CDR3 loop spans 15 amino acids. The CDR3 DNA follows: TGCGCCAGCAGCTTGGGAGCGGCGGGCACAGATACGCAGTATTTT. It is translated as CASSLGAAGTDTQYF.

The rearrangement uses TRBV2 and TRBJ1-5; weak D call: TRBD1 (6 bases). From germline, CDR1 is SNHLY and CDR2 FYNNEI. Trimming removed 6 bases at V and 7 bases at J, with 13 bases between. This CDR3 contains 13 residues. CDR3 sequence (DNA): TGTGCCAGCAGGGGGGACATTTTACAGCCCCAGCATTTT. Translation: CASRGDILQPQHF.

The chain employs TRBV9 and TRBJ1-1; tentative D call: TRBD1 (6 bases). Germline-derived CDR1 and CDR2 are SGDLS and YYNGEE. This CDR3 is 14 amino acids long. V gave up 3 bases and J gave up 4 bases, with 13 bases separating them. Written as DNA, the CDR3 is TGTGCCAGCAGCGCCAGGGGAAGTTTCACTGAAGCTTTCTTT. Protein sequence: CASSARGSFTEAFF. Using reference TRBV9 and TRBJ1-1 for the parts outside the CDR3, the full variable domain is DSGVTQTPKHLITATGQRVTLRCSPRSGDLSVYWYQQSLDQGLQFLIQYYNGEERAKGNILERFSAQQFPDLHSELNLSSLELGDSALYFCASSARGSFTEAFFGQGTRLTVV.

This clone was recorded many times. The DNA for the CDR3 is TGTGCCAGCAGCTTTAGGGGGAGCTCCTATAATTCACCCCTCCACTTT. This encodes CASSFRGSSYNSPLHF. The chain combines TRBV5-6 with TRBJ1-6; a possible D gene is TRBD1 (6 bases). CDR1 is SGHDT and CDR2 is YYEEEE in the germline V gene. This CDR3 region has 16 residues. V lost 2 bases to trimming and J lost 0 bases, with 9 bases between them.

The V and J genes are TRBV13 and TRBJ1-6; weak D call: TRBD1 (5 bases). The CDR3 has 16 amino acids. V lost 2 bases to trimming and J lost 8 bases, with 16 bases between them. CDR1 PRHDT and CDR2 FYEKMQ come from the germline V gene (reference sequence). This CDR3 reads CASSLTSGLGDSPLHF. Written as DNA, the CDR3 is TGTGCCAGCAGCTTAACGTCAGGGTTAGGAGATTCACCCCTCCACTTT.

The chain recombines TRBV4-1 with TRBJ1-2, with D unresolved. Looked up from germline, CDR1 is MGHRA and CDR2 is YSYEKL. V lost 0 bases and J lost 4, with 12 bases in between. The CDR3 contains 15 residues. The CDR3 nucleotides are TGCGCCAGCAGCCAAGACCCTGGACGGCTCTATGGCTACACCTTC. This gives the protein CASSQDPGRLYGYTF.

This clone occurred once. The chain employs TRBV7-8 and TRBJ1-3; tentatively, D is TRBD1 (5 bases). This CDR3 contains 20 residues. From germline, CDR1 is SGHVS and CDR2 FQNEAQ. The ends were cut back, 4 bases at V and 6 bases at J, with 31 bases in the middle. The CDR3 loop reads CASSSSRFFRDGRRENTIYF. CDR3 nucleotide sequence: TGTGCCAGCAGCTCGAGCCGATTCTTTAGGGACGGCCGGCGAGAAAACACCATATATTTT. Filled out from reference TRBV7-8 and TRBJ1-3, the complete variable domain reads GAGVSQSPRYKVAKRGQDVALRCDPISGHVSLFWYQQALGQGPEFLTYFQNEAQLDKSGLPSDRFFAERPEGSVSTLKIQRTQQEDSAVYLCASSSSRFFRDGRRENTIYFGEGSWLTVV.